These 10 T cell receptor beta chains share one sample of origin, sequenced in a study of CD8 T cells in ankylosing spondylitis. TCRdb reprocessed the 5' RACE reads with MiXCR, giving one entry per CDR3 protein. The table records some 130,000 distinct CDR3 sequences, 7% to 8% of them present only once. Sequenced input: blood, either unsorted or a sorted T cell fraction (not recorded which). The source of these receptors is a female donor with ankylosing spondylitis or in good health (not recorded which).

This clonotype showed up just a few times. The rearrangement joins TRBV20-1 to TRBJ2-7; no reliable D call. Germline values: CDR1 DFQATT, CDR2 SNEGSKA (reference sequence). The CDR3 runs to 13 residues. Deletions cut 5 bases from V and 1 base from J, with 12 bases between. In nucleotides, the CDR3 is TGCAGTGCTCGCGTGAAGGTGTCCTACGAGCAGTACTTC. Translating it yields CSARVKVSYEQYF.

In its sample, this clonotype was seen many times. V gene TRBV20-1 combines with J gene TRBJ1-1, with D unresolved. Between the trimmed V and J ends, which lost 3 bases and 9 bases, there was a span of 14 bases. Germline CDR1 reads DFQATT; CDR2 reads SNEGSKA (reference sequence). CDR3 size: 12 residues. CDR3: CSASPLPGQAFF. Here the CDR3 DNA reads TGCAGTGCTAGTCCTCTCCCAGGCCAAGCTTTCTTT.

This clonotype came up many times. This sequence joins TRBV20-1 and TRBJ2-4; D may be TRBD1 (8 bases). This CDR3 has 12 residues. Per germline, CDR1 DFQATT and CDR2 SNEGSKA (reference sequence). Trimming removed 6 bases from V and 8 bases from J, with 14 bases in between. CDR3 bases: TGCAGTGCACCTACAGGGGGGGACATTCAGTACTTC. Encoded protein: CSAPTGGDIQYF.

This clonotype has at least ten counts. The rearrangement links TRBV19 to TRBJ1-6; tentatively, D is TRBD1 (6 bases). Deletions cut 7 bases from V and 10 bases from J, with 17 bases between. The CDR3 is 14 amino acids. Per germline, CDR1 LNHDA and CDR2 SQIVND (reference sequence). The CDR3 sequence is CASTVGGSRSPLHF. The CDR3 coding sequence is TGTGCCAGTACGGTGGGGGGCTCTCGGTCACCCCTCCACTTT.

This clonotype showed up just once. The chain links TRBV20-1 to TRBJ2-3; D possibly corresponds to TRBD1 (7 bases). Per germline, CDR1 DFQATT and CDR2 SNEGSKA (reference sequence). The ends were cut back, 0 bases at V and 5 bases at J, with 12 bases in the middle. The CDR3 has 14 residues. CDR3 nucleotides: TGCAGTGCTAGAGATTACAGGGGAGGAGATACGCAGTATTTT. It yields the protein CSARDYRGGDTQYF.

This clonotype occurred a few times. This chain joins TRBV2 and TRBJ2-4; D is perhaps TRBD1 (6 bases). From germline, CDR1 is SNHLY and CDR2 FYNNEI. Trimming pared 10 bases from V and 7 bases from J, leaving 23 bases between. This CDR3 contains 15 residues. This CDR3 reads CATKGGRAIYNIQYF. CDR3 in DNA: TGTGCCACCAAAGGGGGTAGGGCCATCTATAACATTCAGTACTTC.

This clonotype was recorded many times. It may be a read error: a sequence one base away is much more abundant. The CDR3 DNA sequence: TGTGCCAGCAGGGACAGTGCAACTAATGAAAAACTGTTTTTT. Protein product: CASRDSATNEKLFF. This chain links TRBV7-2 with TRBJ1-4; D is possibly TRBD1 (6 bases). The CDR3 has 14 residues. CDR1 SGHTA and CDR2 FQGNSA come from the germline V gene. Trimming removed 6 bases from V and 0 bases from J, with 8 bases in between.

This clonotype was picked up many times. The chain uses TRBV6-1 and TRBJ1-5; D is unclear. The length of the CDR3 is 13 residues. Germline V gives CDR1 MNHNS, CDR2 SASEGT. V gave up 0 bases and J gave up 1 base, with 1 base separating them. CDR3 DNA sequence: TGTGCCAGCAGTGAAGCGAGCAATCAGCCCCAGCATTTT. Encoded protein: CASSEASNQPQHF.

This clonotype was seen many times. In DNA form, the CDR3 reads TGTGCCAGCAGCTTATTACGAGTTCAGGATCAGCCCCAGCATTTT. It codes for CASSLLRVQDQPQHF. The genes are TRBV7-8 and TRBJ1-5; the D is unclear. V was pared by 2 bases and J by 5 bases, with 13 bases between. Germline-derived CDR1 and CDR2 are SGHVS and FQNEAQ. CDR3 length: 15 residues.

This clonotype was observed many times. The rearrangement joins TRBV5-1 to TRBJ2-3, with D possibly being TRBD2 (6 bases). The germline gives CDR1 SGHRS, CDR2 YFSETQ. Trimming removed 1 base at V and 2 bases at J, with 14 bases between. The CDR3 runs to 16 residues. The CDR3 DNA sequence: TGCGCCAGCAGCTTGTATGGTGGCGGGATCACAGATACGCAGTATTTT. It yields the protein CASSLYGGGITDTQYF.